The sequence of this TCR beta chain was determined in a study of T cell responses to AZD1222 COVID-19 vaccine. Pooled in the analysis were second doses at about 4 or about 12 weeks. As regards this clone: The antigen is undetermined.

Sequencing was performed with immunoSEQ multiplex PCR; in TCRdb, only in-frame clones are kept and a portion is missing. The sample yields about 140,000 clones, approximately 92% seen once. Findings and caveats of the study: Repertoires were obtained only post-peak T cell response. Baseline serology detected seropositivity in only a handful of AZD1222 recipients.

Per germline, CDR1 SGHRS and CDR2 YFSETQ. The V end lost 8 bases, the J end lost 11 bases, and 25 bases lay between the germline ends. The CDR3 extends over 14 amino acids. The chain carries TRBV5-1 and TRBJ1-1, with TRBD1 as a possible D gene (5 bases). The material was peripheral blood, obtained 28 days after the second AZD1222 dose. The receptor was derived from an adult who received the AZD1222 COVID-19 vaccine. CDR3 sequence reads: CASNPVPGPRTAFF. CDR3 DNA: TGCGCCAGTAACCCAGTCCCGGGACCCCGGACGGCTTTCTTT.